This T cell receptor (beta chain) emerged from a study of T-cell memory formation after mild COVID-19. As for the study in general: The TCR clusters were mostly specific to one donor.

General observations from the study: The main location of contracting CD4+ clones was CM and EM, and that of contracting CD8+ clones was EMRA.

Researchers used 5'RACE with constant-segment primers to make TCR alpha and TCR beta cDNA libraries that carry sample barcodes and UMIs. TCRdb re-called the 5' RACE reads through MiXCR, storing one row per CDR3 protein. The sample includes almost 550,000 distinct CDR3 sequences, roughly 22% of them seen just once. The germline V gene encodes CDR1 GTSNPN and CDR2 SVGIG (reference sequence). Trimming removed 1 base at V and 4 bases at J, with 10 bases between. CDR3 length: 13 amino acids. As to this clonotype: Antigen: not known.

The sample comprised PBMCs or a T cell subset sorted from them (not recorded which). The V call is TRBV30, the J call TRBJ2-5; no firm D call. The TCR was taken from an adult woman who had mild COVID-19 (a few samples of this study predate the infection). Cell type and time point are not known. CDR3 DNA sequence: TGTGCCTGGAGTGAGGGAATTCGAGAGACCCAGTACTTC. It is translated as CAWSEGIRETQYF. Combining the CDR3 with reference TRBV30 and TRBJ2-5 gives the whole variable domain SQTIHQWPATLVQPVGSPLSLECTVEGTSNPNLYWYRQAAGRGLQLLFYSVGIGQISSEVPQNLSASRPQDRQFILSSKKLLLSDSGFYLCAWSEGIRETQYFGPGTRLLVL.